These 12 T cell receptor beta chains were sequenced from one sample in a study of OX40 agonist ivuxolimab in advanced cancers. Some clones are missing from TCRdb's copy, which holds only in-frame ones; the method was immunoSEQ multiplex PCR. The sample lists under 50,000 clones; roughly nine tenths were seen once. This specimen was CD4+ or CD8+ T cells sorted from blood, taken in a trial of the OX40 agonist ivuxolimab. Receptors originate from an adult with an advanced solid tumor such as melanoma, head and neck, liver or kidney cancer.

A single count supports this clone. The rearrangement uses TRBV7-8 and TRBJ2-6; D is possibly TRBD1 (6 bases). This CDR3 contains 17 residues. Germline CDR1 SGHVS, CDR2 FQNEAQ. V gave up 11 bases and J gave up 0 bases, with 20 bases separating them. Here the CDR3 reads CAQPHRDARSGANVLTF. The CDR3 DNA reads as TGTGCCCAGCCCCACAGGGATGCCCGCTCTGGGGCCAACGTCCTGACTTTC. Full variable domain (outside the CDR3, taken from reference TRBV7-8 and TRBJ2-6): GAGVSQSPRYKVAKRGQDVALRCDPISGHVSLFWYQQALGQGPEFLTYFQNEAQLDKSGLPSDRFFAERPEGSVSTLKIQRTQQEDSAVYLCAQPHRDARSGANVLTFGAGSRLTVL.

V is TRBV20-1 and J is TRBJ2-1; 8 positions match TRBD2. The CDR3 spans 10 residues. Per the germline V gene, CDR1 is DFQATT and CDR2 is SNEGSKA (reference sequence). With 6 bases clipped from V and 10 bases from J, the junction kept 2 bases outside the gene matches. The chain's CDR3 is CSAERGEQFF. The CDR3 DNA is TGCAGTGCGGAGCGGGGGGAGCAGTTCTTC.

CDR3 sequence reads: CASSFAGTGGDEQYF. The CDR3 nucleotides read TGTGCCAGCAGCTTTGCCGGGACAGGGGGCGACGAGCAGTACTTC. V and J are TRBV7-9 and TRBJ2-7, with 12 bases fitting TRBD1. Germline V gene lookup returns CDR1 SEHNR and CDR2 FQNEAQ (reference sequence). J lost 5 bases, V lost 3 bases, and 5 bases had no gene match. The CDR3 has 15 residues. Based on the CDR3 plus reference TRBV7-9 and TRBJ2-7, the full variable domain is DTGVSQNPRHKITKRGQNVTFRCDPISEHNRLYWYRQTLGQGPEFLTYFQNEAQLEKSRLLSDRFSAERPKGSFSTLEIQRTEQGDSAMYLCASSFAGTGGDEQYFGPGTRLTVT.

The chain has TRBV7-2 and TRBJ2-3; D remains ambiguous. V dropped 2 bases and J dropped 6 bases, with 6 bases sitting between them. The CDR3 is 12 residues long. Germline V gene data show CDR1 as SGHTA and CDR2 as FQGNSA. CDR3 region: CASSLRFDTQYF. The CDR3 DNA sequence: TGTGCCAGCAGCTTACGGTTCGATACGCAGTATTTT.

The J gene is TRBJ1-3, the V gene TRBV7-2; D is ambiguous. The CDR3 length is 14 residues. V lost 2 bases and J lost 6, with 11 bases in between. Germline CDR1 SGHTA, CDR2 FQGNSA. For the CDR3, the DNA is TGTGCCAGCAGCTTATCTGGGTTAGAAAACACCATATATTTT. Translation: CASSLSGLENTIYF.

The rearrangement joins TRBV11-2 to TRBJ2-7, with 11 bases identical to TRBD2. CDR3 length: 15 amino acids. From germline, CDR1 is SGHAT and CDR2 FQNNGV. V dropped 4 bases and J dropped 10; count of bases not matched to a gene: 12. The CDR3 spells CASSYLLAGDQTQYF. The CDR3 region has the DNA TGTGCCAGCAGCTATCTACTAGCGGGGGACCAAACTCAGTACTTC.

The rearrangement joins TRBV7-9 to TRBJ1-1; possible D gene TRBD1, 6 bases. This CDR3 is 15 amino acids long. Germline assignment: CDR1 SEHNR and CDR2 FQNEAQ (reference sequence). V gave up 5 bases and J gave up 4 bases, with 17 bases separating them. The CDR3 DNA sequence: TGTGCCAGCAGCAGGGGGGCGTATATCGGCACTGAAGCTTTCTTT. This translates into CASSRGAYIGTEAFF.

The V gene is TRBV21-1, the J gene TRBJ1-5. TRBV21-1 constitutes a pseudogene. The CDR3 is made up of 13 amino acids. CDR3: CASRWDRNQPQHF. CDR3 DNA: TGTGCCAGCAGATGGGATCGGAATCAGCCCCAGCATTTT.

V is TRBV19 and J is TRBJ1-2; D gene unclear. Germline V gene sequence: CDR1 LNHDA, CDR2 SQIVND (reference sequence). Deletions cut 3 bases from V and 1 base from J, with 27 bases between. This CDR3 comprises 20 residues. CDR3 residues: CASSIVRSSRPGWSNYGYTF. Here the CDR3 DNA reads TGTGCCAGTAGTATCGTCCGGTCCTCAAGGCCCGGATGGAGTAACTATGGCTACACCTTC.

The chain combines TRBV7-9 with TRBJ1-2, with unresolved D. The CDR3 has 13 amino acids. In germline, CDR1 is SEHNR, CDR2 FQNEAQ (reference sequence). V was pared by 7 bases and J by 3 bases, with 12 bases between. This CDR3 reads CASNPPLDYGYTF. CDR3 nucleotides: TGTGCCAGCAACCCCCCCTTGGACTATGGCTACACCTTC.

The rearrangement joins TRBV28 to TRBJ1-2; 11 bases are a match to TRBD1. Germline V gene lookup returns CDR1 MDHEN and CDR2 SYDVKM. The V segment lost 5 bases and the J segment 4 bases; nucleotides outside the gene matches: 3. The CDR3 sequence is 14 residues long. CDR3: CASSGTGGSYGYTF. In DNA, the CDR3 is TGTGCCAGCAGTGGGACAGGGGGTAGCTATGGCTACACCTTC.

CDR3 bases: TGTGCCAGTAGTTTCCTAGCGACCGGGGAGCTGTTTTTT. Translated: CASSFLATGELFF. The chain is built from TRBV19 and TRBJ2-2, with D maybe TRBD2 (6 bases). Per germline, CDR1 LNHDA and CDR2 SQIVND (reference sequence). CDR3 size: 13 residues. The V end was cut by 5 bases, the J end by 5 bases, with 9 bases between.